This T cell receptor beta chain derives from a study of blood T cell repertoires in COVID-19. Across the whole study: The United States, Italy and Spain were the sources of the acute and convalescent COVID-19 samples. PBMCs, B-cell-depleted T cells, or T cells provided the cDNA or gDNA that made up the material.

In its sample, this clone was seen once. Authors' processing steps: Estimates of nucleated cell counts were drawn from the amplification of reference gene primers. The method was immunoSEQ multiplex PCR; TCRdb's version includes in-frame clones alone and lacks a portion of them. Clone size and the V and J calls come from that table; the DNA yielded D and trimming. The table records about 210,000 clones, around nine tenths of them present only once. CDR1 and CDR2 from the germline V gene are LNHDA and SQIVND (reference sequence). The CDR3 is 15 residues long. V shed 5 bases, J shed 0 bases, and the junction held 6 bases outside the gene matches.

The chain recombines TRBV19 with TRBJ1-1; 7 bases agree with TRBD1. The source of this sequence is a woman in her thirties or forties with acute or convalescent COVID-19. The specimen sequenced was peripheral blood. The CDR3 bases are TGTGCCAGTAGTCCGGGACAGTTCATGAACACTGAAGCTTTCTTT. Amino acid sequence: CASSPGQFMNTEAFF.